The subject of this entry is one T cell receptor (beta chain). Its cognate antigen has yet to be identified. No much larger clone is present one base from it, and per-base qualities are unavailable. The data were obtained in a study of CD4+ T cells in melanoma (dated by TCRdb to between 2021 and 2024). General notes on the study: The study investigated neoantigen-specific CD4+ T cells in human melanoma.

The donors were people with melanoma. Libraries were made using the immunoSEQ multiplex PCR assay. TCRdb retrieved this table from immuneACCESS and kept in-frame rearrangements only. Not all clones are present; in checked studies, unresolved V genes account for under half, and no reason is known for the remainder. This sample has over 100,000 clones in its table, and about 92% of those were observed once. The ten biggest clones cover approximately 3.5% of the sample. General findings and caveats noted by the study authors: Neoantigen-specific CD4+ T cells in melanoma were reported to have a range of differentiation states. Neoantigen-specific CD4+ T cells were reported to be correlated with the function of CD8+ T cells, macrophages and B cells.

V is trimmed back by 1 base and J by 3 bases, and the junction contains 4 bases that no gene match accounts for. The CDR3 runs 15 amino acids, cysteine and phenylalanine included. The read is trimmed to its CDR3 DNA, 45 bases read in frame from base 1. The germline V gene supplies CDR1 SGHVS and CDR2 FQNEAQ. The sequenced sample was peripheral blood. Recombination linked TRBV7-8 to TRBJ2-7; TRBD2 matches 9 bases in the middle. This TCR was recovered from a human donor with melanoma. The base sequence is TGTGCCAGCAGCTTAGTGGCTAGCGGGGACTACGAGCAGTACTTC. This encodes CASSLVASGDYEQYF.